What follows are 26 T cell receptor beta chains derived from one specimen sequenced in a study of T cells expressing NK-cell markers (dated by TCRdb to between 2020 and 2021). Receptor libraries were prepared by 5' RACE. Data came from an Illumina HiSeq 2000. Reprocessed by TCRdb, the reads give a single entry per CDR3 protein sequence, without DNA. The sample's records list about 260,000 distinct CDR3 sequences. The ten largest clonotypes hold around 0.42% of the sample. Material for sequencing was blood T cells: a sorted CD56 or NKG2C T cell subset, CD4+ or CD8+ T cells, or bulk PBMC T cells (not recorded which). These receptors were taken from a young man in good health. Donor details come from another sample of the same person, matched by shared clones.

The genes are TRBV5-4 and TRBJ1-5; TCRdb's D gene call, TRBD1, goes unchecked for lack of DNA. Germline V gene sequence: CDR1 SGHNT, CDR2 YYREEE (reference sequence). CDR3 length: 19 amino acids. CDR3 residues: CASSLNFRDMTRSNQPQHF.

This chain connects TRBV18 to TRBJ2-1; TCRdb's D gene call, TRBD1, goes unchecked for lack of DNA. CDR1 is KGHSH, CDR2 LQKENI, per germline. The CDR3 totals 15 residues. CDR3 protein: CASSARFGGIDEQFF.

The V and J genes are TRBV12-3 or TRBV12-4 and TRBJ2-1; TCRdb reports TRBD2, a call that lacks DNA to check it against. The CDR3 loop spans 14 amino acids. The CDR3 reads CASFAGRRGNEQFF.

The CDR3 loop reads CASSTLKGRETQYF. The chain carries TRBV11-2 and TRBJ2-5; TCRdb indicates TRBD2, and absent DNA this call remains unverified. The CDR3 runs 14 residues. CDR1 is SGHAT, CDR2 FQNNGV, per germline.

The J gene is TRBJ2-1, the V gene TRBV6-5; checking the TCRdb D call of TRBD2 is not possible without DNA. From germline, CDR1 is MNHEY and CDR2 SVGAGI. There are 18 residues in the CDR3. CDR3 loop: CASSYSTISGSPYNEQFF.

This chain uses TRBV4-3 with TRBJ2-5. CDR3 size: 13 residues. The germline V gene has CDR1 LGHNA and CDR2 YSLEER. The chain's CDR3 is CASSQDLKETQYF.

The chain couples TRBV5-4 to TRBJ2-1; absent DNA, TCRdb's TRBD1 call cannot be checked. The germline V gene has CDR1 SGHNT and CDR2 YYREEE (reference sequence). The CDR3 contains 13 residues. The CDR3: CARPGTGDYEQFF.

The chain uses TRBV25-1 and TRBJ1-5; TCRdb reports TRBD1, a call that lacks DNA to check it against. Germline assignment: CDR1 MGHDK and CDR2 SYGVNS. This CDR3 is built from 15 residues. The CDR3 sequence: CASKPGGHDNQPQHF.

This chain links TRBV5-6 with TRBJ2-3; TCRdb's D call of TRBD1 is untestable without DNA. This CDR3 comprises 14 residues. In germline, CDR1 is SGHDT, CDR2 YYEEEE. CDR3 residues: CASSQLTGVDTQYF.

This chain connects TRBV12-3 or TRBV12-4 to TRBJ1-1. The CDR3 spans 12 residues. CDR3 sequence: CASSFFGAEAFF.

The CDR3 loop is CASGFLQGRSEQFF. The gene calls are TRBV12-5 and TRBJ2-1; TCRdb outputs TRBD1, but without DNA this stays unchecked. The CDR3 loop spans 14 amino acids. Germline CDR1 reads LGHNT; CDR2 reads FRNRAP.

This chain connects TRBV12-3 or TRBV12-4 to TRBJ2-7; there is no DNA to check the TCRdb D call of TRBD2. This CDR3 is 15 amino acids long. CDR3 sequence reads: CASSLGLAGVGEQYF.

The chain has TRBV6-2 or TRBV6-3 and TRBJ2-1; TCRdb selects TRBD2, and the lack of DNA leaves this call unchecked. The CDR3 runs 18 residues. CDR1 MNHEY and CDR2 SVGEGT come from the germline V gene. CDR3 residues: CASSYFPPTSGIYNEQFF.

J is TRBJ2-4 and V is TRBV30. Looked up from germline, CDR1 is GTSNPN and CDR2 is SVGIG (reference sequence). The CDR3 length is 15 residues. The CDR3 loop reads CAWSTLAGPQNIQYF. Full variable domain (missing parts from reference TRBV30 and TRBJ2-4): SQTIHQWPATLVQPVGSPLSLECTVEGTSNPNLYWYRQAAGRGLQLLFYSVGIGQISSEVPQNLSASRPQDRQFILSSKKLLLSDSGFYLCAWSTLAGPQNIQYFGAGTRLSVL.

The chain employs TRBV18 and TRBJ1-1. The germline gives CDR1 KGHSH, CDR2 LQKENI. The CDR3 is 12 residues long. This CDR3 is CASSQALAEAFF. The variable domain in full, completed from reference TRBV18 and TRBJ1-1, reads NAGVMQNPRHLVRRRGQEARLRCSPMKGHSHVYWYRQLPEEGLKFMVYLQKENIIDESGMPKERFSAEFPKEGPSILRIQQVVRGDSAAYFCASSQALAEAFFGQGTRLTVV.

CDR3 loop: CSVEDTGNRYEQYF. V usage is TRBV29-1 and J usage is TRBJ2-7; TCRdb designates TRBD1, a call that cannot be tested without DNA. This CDR3 region has 14 residues. CDR1 and CDR2 (germline): SQVTM, ANQGSEA.

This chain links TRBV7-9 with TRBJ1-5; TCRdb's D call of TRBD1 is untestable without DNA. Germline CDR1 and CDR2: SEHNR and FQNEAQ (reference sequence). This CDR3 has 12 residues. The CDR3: CASSSRGQPQHF.

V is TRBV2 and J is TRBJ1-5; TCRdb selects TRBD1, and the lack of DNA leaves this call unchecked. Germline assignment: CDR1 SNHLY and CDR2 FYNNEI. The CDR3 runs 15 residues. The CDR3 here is CASRSAGRPNQPQHF.

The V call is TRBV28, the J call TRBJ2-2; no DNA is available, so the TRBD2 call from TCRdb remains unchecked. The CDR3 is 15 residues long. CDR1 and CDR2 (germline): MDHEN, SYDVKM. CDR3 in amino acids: CASSTTGKDTGELFF.

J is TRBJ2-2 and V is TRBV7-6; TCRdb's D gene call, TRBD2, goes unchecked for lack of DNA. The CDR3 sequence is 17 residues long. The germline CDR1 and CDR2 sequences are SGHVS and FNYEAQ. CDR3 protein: CASSFLLGTRNTGELFF.

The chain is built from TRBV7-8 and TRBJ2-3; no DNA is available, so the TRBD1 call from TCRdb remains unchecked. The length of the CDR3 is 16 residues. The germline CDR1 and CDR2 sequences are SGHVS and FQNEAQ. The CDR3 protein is CASSLVQGGSTDTQYF.

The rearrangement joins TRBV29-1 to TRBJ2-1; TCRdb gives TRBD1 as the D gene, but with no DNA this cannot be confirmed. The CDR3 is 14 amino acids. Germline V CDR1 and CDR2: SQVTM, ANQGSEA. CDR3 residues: CSVDPGRRYNEQFF.

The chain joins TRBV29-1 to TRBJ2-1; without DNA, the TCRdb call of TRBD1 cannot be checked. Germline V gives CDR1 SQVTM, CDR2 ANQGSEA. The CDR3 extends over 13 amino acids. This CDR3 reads CSVANGGSREQFF.

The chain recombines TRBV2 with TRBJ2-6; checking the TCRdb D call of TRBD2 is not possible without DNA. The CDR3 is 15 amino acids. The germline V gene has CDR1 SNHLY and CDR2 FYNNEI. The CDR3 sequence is CASKLGPSGANVLTF.

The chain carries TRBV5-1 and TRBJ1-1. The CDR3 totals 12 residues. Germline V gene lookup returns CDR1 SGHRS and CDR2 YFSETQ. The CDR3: CASSFGDDVAFF.

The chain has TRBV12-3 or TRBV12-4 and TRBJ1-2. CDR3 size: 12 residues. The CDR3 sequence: CASSERRYGYTF.